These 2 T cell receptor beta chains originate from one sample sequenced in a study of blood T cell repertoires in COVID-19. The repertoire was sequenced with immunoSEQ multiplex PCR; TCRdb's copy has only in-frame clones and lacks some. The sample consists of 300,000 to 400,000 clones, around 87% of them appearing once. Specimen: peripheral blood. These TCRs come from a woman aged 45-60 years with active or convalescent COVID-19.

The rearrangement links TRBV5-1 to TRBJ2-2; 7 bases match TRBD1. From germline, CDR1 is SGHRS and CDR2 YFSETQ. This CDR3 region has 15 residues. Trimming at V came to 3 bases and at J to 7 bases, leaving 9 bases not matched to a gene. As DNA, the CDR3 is TGCGCCAGCAGCTCTGCCGAGGGGGCTATCGGGGAGCTGTTTTTT. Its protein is CASSSAEGAIGELFF.

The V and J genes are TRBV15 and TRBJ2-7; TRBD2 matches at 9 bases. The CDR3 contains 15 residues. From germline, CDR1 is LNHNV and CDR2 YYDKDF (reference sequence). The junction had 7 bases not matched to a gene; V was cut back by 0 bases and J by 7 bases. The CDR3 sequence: CATSREAGGPREQYF. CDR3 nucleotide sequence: TGTGCCACCAGCAGAGAGGCGGGAGGGCCGAGAGAGCAGTACTTC.